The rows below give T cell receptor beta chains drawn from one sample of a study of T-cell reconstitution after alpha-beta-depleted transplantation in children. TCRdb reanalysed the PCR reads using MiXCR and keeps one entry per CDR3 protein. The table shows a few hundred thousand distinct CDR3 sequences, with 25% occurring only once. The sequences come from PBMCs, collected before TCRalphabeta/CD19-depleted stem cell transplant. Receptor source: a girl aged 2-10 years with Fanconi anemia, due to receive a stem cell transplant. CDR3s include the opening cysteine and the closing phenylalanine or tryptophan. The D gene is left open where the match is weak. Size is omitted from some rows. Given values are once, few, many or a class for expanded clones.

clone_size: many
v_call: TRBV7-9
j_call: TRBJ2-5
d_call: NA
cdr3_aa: CASSLARQPTETQYF
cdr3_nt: TGTGCCAGCAGCTTAGCGAGACAGCCGACGGAGACCCAGTACTTC

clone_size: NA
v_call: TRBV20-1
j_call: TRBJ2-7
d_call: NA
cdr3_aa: CSARMRRDMSYEQYF
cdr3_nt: TGCAGTGCTAGAATGCGGCGGGATATGTCCTACGAGCAGTACTTC

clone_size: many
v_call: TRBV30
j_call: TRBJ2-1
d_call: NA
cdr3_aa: CAWSGAGSGEQFF
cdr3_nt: TGTGCCTGGAGTGGGGCAGGATCGGGTGAGCAGTTCTTC

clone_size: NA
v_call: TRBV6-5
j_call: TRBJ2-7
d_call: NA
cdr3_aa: CASSYNRQSYEQYF
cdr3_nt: TGTGCCAGCAGTTATAACAGACAGTCCTACGAGCAGTACTTC

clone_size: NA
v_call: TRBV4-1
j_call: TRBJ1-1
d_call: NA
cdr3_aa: CASSQEKRAYAEAFF
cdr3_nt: TGCGCCAGCAGCCAAGAGAAACGGGCCTACGCTGAAGCTTTCTTT

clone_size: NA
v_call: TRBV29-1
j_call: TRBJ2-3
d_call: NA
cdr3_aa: CSVLQGKAASTDTQYF
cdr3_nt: TGCAGCGTTCTCCAGGGGAAAGCGGCTAGCACAGATACGCAGTATTTT

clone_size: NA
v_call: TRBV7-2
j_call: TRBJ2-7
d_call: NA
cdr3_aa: CASSLAWSEQYF
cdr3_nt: TGTGCCAGCAGCTTAGCGTGGAGCGAGCAGTACTTC

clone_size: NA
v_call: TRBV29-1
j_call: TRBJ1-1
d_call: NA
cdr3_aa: CSVALPGKAFF
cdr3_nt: TGCAGCGTCGCCCTACCGGGAAAAGCTTTCTTT

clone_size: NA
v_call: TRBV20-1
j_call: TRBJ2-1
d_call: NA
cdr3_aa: CSATPGWGGASLPYNEQFF
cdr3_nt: TGCAGTGCCACCCCCGGGTGGGGGGGCGCCAGCCTCCCTTACAATGAGCAGTTCTTC

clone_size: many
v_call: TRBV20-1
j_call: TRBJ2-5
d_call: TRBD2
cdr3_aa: CSASYLAGGETQYF
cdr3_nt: TGCAGTGCTAGTTATCTAGCGGGAGGGGAGACCCAGTACTTC

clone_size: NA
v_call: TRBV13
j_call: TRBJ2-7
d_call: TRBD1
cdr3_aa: CASSLGPGTGSNEQYF
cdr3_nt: TGTGCCAGCAGCTTGGGACCCGGGACAGGGAGCAACGAGCAGTACTTC

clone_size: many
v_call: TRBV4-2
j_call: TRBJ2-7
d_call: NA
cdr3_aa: CASSQDKGRTWDYEQYF
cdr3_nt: TGTGCCAGCAGCCAAGATAAGGGACGGACCTGGGACTACGAGCAGTACTTC

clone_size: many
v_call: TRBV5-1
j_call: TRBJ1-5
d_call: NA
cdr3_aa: CASSLPGDNQPQHF
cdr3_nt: TGCGCCAGCAGCTTGCCGGGGGACAATCAGCCCCAGCATTTT

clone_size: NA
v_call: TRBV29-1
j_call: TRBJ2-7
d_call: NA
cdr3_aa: CSVVDNEQYF
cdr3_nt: TGCAGCGTTGTGGATAACGAGCAGTACTTC

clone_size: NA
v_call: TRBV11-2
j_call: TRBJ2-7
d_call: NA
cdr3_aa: CASTSGQGAGSGRGEQYF
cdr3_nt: TGTGCCAGCACCTCAGGACAGGGGGCAGGTAGCGGGAGGGGCGAGCAGTACTTC

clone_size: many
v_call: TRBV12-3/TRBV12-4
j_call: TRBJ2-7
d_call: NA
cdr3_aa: CASSFEWSGDEQYF
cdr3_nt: TGTGCCAGCAGTTTTGAATGGAGTGGGGACGAGCAGTACTTC

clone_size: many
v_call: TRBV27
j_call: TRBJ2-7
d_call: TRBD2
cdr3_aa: CASSTLAGLSYEQYF
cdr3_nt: TGTGCCAGCAGTACCCTAGCGGGCCTCTCCTACGAGCAGTACTTC

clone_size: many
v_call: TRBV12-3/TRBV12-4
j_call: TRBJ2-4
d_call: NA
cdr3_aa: CATRVGLAKNIQYF
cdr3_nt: TGTGCCACCCGGGTGGGCTTAGCCAAAAACATTCAGTACTTC

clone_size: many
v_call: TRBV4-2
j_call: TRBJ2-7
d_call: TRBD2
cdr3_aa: CASSQNSAGVQGF
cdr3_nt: TGTGCCAGCAGCCAAAATTCGGCGGGGGTTCAGGGCTTC

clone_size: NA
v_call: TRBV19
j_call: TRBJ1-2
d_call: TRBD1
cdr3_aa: CASRTGRRGYTF
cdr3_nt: TGTGCCAGTAGGACAGGGCGGAGAGGCTACACCTTC

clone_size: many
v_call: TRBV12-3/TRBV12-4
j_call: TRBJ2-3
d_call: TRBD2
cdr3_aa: CATTSAGDGADTQYF
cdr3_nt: TGTGCCACCACGTCGGCGGGAGATGGCGCAGATACGCAGTATTTT

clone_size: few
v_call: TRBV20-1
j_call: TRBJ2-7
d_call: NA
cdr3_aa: CSADGMGTYEQYF
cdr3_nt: TGCAGTGCCGACGGGATGGGAACCTACGAGCAGTACTTC

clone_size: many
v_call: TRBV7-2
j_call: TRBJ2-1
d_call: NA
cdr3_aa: CASSLGAGANDNEQFF
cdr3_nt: TGTGCCAGCAGCTTAGGGGCGGGGGCCAACGACAATGAGCAGTTCTTC

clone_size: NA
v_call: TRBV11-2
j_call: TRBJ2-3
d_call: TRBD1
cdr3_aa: CASSVTTGTGGETDTQYF
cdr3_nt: TGTGCCAGCAGCGTCACGACCGGGACAGGGGGCGAGACAGATACGCAGTATTTT

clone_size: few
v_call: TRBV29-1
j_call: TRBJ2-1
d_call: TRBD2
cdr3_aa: CSVVGEERDGGFGEQFF
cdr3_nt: TGCAGCGTTGTGGGGGAAGAGCGGGATGGGGGATTCGGTGAGCAGTTCTTC

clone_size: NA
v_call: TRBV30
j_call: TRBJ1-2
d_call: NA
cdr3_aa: CAWERNVREPGQSDGYTF
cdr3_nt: TGTGCCTGGGAAAGGAACGTCCGGGAGCCGGGCCAGTCGGATGGCTACACCTTC

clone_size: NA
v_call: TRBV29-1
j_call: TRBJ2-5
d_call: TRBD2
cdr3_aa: CSVPTSGANQETQYF
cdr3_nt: TGCAGCGTCCCGACTAGCGGGGCTAACCAAGAGACCCAGTACTTC

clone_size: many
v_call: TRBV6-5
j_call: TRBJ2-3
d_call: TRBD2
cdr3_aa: CASSYSLAGKTDTQYF
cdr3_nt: TGTGCCAGCAGTTACTCACTAGCGGGAAAAACAGATACGCAGTATTTT

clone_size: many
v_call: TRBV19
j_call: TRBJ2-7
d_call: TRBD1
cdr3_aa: CASSSGTVYYEQYF
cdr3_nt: TGTGCCAGTAGTTCCGGGACAGTTTACTACGAGCAGTACTTC

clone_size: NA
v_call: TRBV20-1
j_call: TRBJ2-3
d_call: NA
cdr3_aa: CSMNSFGGDTQYF
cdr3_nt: TGCAGTATGAACAGCTTTGGAGGGGATACGCAGTATTTT

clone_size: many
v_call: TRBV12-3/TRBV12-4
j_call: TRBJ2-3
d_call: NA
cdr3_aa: CASSFRRSTDTQYF
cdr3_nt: TGTGCCAGCAGTTTTCGGAGGAGCACAGATACGCAGTATTTT

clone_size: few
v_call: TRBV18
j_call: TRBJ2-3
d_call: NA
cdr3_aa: CASSPWGGPPASDTQYF
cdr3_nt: TGTGCCAGCTCACCATGGGGTGGGCCCCCTGCCTCAGATACGCAGTATTTT

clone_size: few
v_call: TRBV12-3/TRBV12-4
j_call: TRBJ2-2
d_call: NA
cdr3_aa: CASSFPAGSPMNTGELFF
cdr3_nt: TGTGCCAGCAGTTTCCCCGCGGGTAGCCCGATGAACACCGGGGAGCTGTTTTTT

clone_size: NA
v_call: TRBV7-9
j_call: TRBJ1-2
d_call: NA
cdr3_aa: CASSFGTEDFPYGYTF
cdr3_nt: TGTGCCAGCAGCTTCGGGACGGAAGATTTTCCCTATGGCTACACCTTC

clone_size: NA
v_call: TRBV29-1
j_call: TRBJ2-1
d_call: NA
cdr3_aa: CSVARGIAYNEQFF
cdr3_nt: TGCAGCGTTGCCCGGGGCATCGCCTACAATGAGCAGTTCTTC

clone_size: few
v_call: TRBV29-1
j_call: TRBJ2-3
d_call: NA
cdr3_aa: CSVALGGGDTQYF
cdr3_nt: TGCAGCGTGGCCCTGGGGGGAGGAGATACGCAGTATTTT

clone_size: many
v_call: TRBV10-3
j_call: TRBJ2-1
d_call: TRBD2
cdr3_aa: CAISELAGAYNEQFF
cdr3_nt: TGTGCCATCAGTGAACTAGCGGGCGCTTACAATGAGCAGTTCTTC

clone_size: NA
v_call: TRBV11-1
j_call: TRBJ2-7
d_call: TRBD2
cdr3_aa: CASSFSSGTSGRRYEQYF
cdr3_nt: TGTGCCAGCAGCTTTAGCTCCGGGACTAGCGGGAGGAGGTACGAGCAGTACTTC

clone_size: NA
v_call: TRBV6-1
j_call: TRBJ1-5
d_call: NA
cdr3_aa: CATRDGYSNQPQHF
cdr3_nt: TGTGCCACCCGAGACGGTTATAGCAATCAGCCCCAGCATTTT

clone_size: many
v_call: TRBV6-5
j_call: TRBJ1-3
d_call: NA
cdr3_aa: CASSSPHSGGNTIYF
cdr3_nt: TGTGCCAGCAGTTCCCCACACAGCGGTGGAAACACCATATATTTT

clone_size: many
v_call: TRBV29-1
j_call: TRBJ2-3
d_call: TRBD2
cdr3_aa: CSVDDSGGPTQYF
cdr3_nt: TGCAGCGTTGACGATAGCGGGGGGCCTACGCAGTATTTT

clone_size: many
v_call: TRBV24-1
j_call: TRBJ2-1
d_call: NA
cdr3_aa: CATISGLRDEQFF
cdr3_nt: TGTGCCACCATTTCGGGCCTACGCGATGAGCAGTTCTTC

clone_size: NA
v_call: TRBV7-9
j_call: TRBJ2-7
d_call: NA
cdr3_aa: CASSSPGSYEQYF
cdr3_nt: TGTGCCAGCAGCTCCCCCGGCTCATACGAGCAGTACTTC

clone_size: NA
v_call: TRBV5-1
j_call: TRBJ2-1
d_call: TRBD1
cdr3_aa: CASSRDRVYNEQFF
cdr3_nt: TGCGCCAGCAGCCGGGACAGGGTGTACAATGAGCAGTTCTTC

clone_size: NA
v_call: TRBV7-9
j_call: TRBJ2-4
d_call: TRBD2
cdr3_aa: CASSPRLAEGAKNIQYF
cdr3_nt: TGTGCCAGCAGCCCTAGACTAGCGGAGGGAGCCAAAAACATTCAGTACTTC

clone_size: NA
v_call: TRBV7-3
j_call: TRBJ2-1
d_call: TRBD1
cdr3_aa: CASSPLGQGFPAKQFF
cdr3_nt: TGTGCCAGCAGCCCTCTGGGACAGGGGTTTCCTGCCAAGCAGTTCTTC

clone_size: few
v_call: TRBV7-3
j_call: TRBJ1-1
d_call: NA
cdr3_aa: CASSLGGITEAFF
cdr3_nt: TGTGCCAGCAGCTTAGGGGGAATCACTGAAGCTTTCTTT

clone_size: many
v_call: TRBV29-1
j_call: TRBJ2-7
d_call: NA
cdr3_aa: CSVESSVGSYEQYF
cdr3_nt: TGCAGCGTTGAGTCTAGCGTGGGCTCCTACGAGCAGTACTTC

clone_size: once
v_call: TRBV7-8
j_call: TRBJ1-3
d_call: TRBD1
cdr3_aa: CASSLGQDPGNTIYF
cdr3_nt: TGTGCCAGCAGCTTGGGACAGGACCCTGGAAACACCATATATTTT

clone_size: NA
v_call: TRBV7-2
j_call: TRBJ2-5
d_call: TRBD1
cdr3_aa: CASSYQGGQGETQYF
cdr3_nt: TGTGCCAGCAGCTACCAGGGAGGACAGGGGGAGACCCAGTACTTC

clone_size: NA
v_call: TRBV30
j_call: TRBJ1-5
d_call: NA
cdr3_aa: CAWKDYGESQPQHF
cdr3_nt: TGTGCCTGGAAGGACTACGGGGAGAGTCAGCCCCAGCATTTT

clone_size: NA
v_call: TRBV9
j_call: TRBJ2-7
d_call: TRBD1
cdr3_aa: CASSVATGGYEQYF
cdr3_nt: TGTGCCAGCAGCGTAGCGACAGGGGGCTACGAGCAGTACTTC

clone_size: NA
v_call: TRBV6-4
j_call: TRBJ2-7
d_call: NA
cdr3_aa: CASTPRVSYEQYF
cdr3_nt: TGTGCCAGCACCCCCAGGGTATCCTACGAGCAGTACTTC

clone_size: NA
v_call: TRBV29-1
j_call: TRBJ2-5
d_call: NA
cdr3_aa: CSVENRETQYF
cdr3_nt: TGCAGCGTTGAAAACAGGGAGACCCAGTACTTC

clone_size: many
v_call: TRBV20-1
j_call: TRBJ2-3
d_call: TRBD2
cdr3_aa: CSASGSGGTSTDTQYF
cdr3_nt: TGCAGTGCCTCGGGTAGCGGGGGGACTAGCACAGATACGCAGTATTTT

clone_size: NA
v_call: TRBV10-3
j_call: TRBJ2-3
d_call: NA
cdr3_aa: CAIRSSTDTQYF
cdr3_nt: TGTGCCATCAGGTCTAGCACAGATACGCAGTATTTT

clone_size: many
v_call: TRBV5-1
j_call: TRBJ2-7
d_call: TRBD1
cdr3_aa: CASSFGTGGGSEQYF
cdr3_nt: TGCGCCAGCAGCTTCGGGACAGGTGGAGGGAGTGAGCAGTACTTC